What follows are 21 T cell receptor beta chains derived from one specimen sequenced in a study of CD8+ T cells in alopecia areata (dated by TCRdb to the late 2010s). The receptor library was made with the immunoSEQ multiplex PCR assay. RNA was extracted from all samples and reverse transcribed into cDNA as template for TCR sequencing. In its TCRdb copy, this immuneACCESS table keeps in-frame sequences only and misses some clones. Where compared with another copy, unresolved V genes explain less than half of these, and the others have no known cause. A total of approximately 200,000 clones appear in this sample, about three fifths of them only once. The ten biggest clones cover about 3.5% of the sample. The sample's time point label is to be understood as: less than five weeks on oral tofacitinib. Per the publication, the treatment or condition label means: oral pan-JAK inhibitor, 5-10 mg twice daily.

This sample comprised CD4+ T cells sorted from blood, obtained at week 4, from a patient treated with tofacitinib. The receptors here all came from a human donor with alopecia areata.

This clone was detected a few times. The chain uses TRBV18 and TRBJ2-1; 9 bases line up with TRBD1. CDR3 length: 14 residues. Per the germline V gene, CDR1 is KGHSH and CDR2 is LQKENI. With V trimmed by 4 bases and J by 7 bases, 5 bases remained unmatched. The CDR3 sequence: CASSLSDRGNEQFF. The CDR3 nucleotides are TGTGCCAGCTCACTAAGTGACAGGGGGAATGAGCAGTTCTTC.

The CDR3 DNA is TGTGCCTGGAGCAGCAGTCCGAGCAAGCCCCAGCATTTT. It encodes CAWSSSPSKPQHF. This chain joins TRBV30 and TRBJ1-5; D is ambiguous. V was shortened by 3 bases and J by 8 bases, with 14 bases between the two germline ends. The CDR3 has 13 amino acids. The germline CDR1 and CDR2 sequences are GTSNPN and SVGIG (reference sequence).

Here the CDR3 DNA reads TGCAGCGTTGGTCTAGTTTTGACAGATACGCAGTATTTT. As protein: CSVGLVLTDTQYF. The chain employs TRBV29-1 and TRBJ2-3; no clear D. Germline V gives CDR1 SQVTM, CDR2 ANQGSEA. CDR3 length: 13 residues. V lost 4 bases to trimming and J lost 3 bases, with 11 bases between them.

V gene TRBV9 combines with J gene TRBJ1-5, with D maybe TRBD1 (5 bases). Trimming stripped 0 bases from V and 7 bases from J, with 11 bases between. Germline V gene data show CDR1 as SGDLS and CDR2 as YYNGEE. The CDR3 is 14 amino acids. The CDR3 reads CASSVVAGPQPQHF. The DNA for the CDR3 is TGTGCCAGCAGCGTAGTGGCAGGGCCCCAGCCCCAGCATTTT.

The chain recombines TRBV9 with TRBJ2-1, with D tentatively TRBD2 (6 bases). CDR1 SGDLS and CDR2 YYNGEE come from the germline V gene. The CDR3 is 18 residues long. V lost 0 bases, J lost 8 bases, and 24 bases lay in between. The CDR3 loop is CASSVGWEAQPLLDEQFF. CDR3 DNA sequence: TGTGCCAGCAGCGTAGGTTGGGAGGCTCAACCCCTCTTGGATGAGCAGTTCTTC.

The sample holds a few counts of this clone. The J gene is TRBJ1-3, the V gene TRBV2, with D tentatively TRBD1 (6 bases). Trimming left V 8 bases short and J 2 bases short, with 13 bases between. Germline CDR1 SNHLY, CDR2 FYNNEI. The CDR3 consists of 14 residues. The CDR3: CASRGGDTGNTIYF. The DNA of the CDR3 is TGTGCCAGCCGAGGGGGGGATACTGGAAACACCATATATTTT.

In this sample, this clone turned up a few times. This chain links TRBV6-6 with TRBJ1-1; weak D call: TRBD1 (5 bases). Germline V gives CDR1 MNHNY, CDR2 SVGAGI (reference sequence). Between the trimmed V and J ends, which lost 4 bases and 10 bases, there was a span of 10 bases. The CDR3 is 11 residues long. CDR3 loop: CASSSQGPAFF. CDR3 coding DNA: TGTGCCAGCAGTTCCCAGGGCCCAGCTTTCTTT.

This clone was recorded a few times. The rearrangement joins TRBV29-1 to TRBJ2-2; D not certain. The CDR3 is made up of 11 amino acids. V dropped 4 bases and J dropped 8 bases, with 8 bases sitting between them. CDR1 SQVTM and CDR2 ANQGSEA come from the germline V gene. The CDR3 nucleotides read TGCAGCGTTGGGCTGGGTGGGGAGCTGTTTTTT. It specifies CSVGLGGELFF.

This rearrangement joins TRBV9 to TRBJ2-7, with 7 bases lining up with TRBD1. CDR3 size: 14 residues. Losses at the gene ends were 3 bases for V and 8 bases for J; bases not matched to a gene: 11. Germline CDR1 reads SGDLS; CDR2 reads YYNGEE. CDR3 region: CASSEDTGVGKQYF. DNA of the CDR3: TGTGCCAGCAGCGAAGATACAGGGGTCGGGAAGCAGTACTTC.

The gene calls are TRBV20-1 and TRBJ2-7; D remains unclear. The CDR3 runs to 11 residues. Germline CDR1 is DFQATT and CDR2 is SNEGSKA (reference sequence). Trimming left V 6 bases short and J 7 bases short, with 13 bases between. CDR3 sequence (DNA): TGCAGTGCGACGAGCCTGGGTGAGCAGTACTTC. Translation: CSATSLGEQYF.

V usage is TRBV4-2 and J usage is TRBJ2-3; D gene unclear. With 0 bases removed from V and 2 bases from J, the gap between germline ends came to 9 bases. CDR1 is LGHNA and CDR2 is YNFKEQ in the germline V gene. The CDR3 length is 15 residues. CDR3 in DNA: TGTGCCAGCAGCCAAGATTTTAGAATCACAGATACGCAGTATTTT. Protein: CASSQDFRITDTQYF.

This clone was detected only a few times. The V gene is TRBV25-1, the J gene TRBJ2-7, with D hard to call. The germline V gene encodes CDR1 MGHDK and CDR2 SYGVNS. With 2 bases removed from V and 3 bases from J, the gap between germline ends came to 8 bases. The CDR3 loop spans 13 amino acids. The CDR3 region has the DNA TGTGCCAGCAGTGAAATGAAGAGCTACGAGCAGTACTTC. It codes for CASSEMKSYEQYF.

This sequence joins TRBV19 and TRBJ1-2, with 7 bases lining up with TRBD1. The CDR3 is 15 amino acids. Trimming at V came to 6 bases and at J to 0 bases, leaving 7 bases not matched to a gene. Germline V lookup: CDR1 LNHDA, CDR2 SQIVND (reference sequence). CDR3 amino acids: CASRTRQGPNYGYTF. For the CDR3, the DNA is TGTGCCAGTAGGACTCGACAGGGCCCTAACTATGGCTACACCTTC.

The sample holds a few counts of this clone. The CDR3 region has the DNA TGTGCCAGCAGCTTGGCGGGGGGTATGAACATTCAGTACTTC. This sequence encodes CASSLAGGMNIQYF. V is TRBV5-6 and J is TRBJ2-4; 7 nucleotides align to TRBD2. This CDR3 comprises 14 residues. Losses at the gene ends were 0 bases for V and 7 bases for J; bases not matched to a gene: 4. Germline V gives CDR1 SGHDT, CDR2 YYEEEE.

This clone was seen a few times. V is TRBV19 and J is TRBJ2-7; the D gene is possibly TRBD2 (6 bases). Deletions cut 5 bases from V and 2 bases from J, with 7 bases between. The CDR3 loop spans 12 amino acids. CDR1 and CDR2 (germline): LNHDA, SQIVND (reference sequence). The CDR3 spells CASSAGTYEQYF. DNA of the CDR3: TGTGCCAGTAGTGCGGGAACCTACGAGCAGTACTTC.

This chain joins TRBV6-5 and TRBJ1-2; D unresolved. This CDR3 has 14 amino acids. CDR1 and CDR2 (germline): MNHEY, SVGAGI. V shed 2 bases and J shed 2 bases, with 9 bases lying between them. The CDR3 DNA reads TGTGCCAGCAGTTACACCCGGTCCAACTATGGCTACACCTTC. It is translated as CASSYTRSNYGYTF.

The CDR3 here is CSVVGVYEQYF. CDR3 sequence (DNA): TGCAGCGTTGTCGGGGTCTACGAGCAGTACTTC. The J gene is TRBJ2-7, the V gene TRBV29-1; a possible D gene is TRBD2 (5 bases). V lost 4 bases to trimming and J lost 3 bases, with 7 bases between them. Germline assignment: CDR1 SQVTM and CDR2 ANQGSEA. The CDR3 spans 11 residues.

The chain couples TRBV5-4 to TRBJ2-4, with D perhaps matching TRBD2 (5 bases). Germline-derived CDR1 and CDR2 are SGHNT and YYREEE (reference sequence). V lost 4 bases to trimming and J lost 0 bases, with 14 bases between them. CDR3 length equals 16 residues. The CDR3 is CASSQDLSLAKNIQYF. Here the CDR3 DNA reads TGTGCCAGCAGCCAGGACTTGTCCTTAGCCAAAAACATTCAGTACTTC.

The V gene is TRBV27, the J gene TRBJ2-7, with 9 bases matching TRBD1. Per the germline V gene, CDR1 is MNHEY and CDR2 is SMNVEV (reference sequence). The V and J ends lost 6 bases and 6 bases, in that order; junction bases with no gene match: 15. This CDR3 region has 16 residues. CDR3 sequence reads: CASSPDLGQGPLEQYF. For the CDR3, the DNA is TGTGCCAGCAGCCCAGATCTGGGACAGGGCCCTCTCGAGCAGTACTTC.

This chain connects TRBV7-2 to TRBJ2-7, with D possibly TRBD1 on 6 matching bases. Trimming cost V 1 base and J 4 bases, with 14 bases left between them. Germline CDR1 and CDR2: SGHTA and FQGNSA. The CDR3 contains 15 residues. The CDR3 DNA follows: TGTGCCAGCAGCTTAGTTGGGGGCTCGGGATACGAGCAGTACTTC. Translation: CASSLVGGSGYEQYF.

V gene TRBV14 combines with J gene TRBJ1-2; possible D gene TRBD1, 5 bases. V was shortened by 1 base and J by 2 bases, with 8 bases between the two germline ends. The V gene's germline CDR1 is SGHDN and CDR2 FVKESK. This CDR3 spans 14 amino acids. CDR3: CASSQGGGNYGYTF. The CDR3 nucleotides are TGTGCCAGCAGCCAAGGCGGGGGAAACTATGGCTACACCTTC.